These 16 T cell receptor beta chains were all obtained from the same sample, sequenced in a study of graft-versus-host responses after intestinal transplantation. TCRdb's table, derived via immunoSEQ multiplex PCR, lists solely in-frame clones and lacks some. The sample holds around 90,000 clones, about 94% seen once. Their recognized antigens are unknown. Specimen: unstimulated CD4+ T cells sorted from spleen or lymph node cells, collected before transplant. The source of these receptors is a human donor who was the organ donor for an intestinal transplant.

The chain carries TRBV12-5 and TRBJ2-5, with D uncertain. Trimming left V 3 bases short and J 0 bases short, with 14 bases between. Per the germline V gene, CDR1 is LGHNT and CDR2 is FRNRAP. The CDR3 runs 16 residues. The CDR3 reads CASGFGYPEYQETQYF. In DNA form, the CDR3 reads TGTGCTAGTGGTTTCGGTTACCCCGAGTACCAAGAGACCCAGTACTTC.

The chain has TRBV5-6 and TRBJ2-6, with unresolved D. The CDR3 covers 16 residues. Germline assignment: CDR1 SGHDT and CDR2 YYEEEE. The V gene lost 0 bases and the J gene lost 0 bases, with 7 bases spanning the gap. This CDR3 reads CASSLVRDSGANVLTF. DNA for the CDR3: TGTGCCAGCAGCTTGGTTCGCGACTCTGGGGCCAACGTCCTGACTTTC. The full variable domain, in which reference TRBV5-6 and TRBJ2-6 provide the parts outside the CDR3, is DAGVTQSPTHLIKTRGQQVTLRCSPKSGHDTVSWYQQALGQGPQFIFQYYEEEERQRGNFPDRFSGHQFPNYSSELNVNALLLGDSALYLCASSLVRDSGANVLTFGAGSRLTVL.

CDR3 DNA: TGTGCCAGCAGCTACACTAGCGGGTCCTACGAGCAGTACTTC. Its protein is CASSYTSGSYEQYF. The genes are TRBV9 and TRBJ2-7; 9 bases align to TRBD2. CDR1 and CDR2 from the germline V gene are SGDLS and YYNGEE. The CDR3 consists of 14 residues. J gave up 1 base and V 4 bases, and 3 bases lay outside the gene matches. Supplemented by reference TRBV9 and TRBJ2-7, the full variable domain reads DSGVTQTPKHLITATGQRVTLRCSPRSGDLSVYWYQQSLDQGLQFLIQYYNGEERAKGNILERFSAQQFPDLHSELNLSSLELGDSALYFCASSYTSGSYEQYFGPGTRLTVT.

J is TRBJ2-7 and V is TRBV6-5; maybe TRBD1 (6 bases). This CDR3 is built from 14 residues. Looked up from germline, CDR1 is MNHEY and CDR2 is SVGAGI. Trimming pared 10 bases from V and 4 bases from J, leaving 20 bases between. This CDR3 is CAIREQRGWYEQYF. CDR3 DNA sequence: TGTGCCATCAGGGAACAGAGGGGGTGGTACGAGCAGTACTTC.

This chain connects TRBV25-1 to TRBJ2-7; D not resolved. Germline CDR1 MGHDK, CDR2 SYGVNS. The CDR3 length is 12 residues. Trimming cost V 0 bases and J 2 bases, with 2 bases left between them. CDR3 sequence: CASSEYTYEQYF. The CDR3, as DNA: TGTGCCAGCAGTGAATACACCTACGAGCAGTACTTC.

This rearrangement joins TRBV7-3 to TRBJ2-7, with D unclear. Per germline, CDR1 SGHTA and CDR2 FQGTGA. V gave up 3 bases and J gave up 3 bases, with 9 bases separating them. The CDR3 has 13 amino acids. The CDR3 loop reads CASSLSRNYEQYF. The CDR3 DNA follows: TGTGCCAGCAGCTTGAGCCGGAACTACGAGCAGTACTTC.

This rearrangement joins TRBV28 to TRBJ1-1; no firm D call. The CDR3 spans 14 residues. Between the trimmed V and J ends, which lost 6 bases and 1 base, there was a span of 12 bases. CDR1 and CDR2 (germline): MDHEN, SYDVKM. For the CDR3, the DNA is TGTGCCAGCAGGATAGACGGGAAGAACACTGAAGCTTTCTTT. Protein: CASRIDGKNTEAFF.

The chain employs TRBV28 and TRBJ1-1; D is undetermined. This CDR3 comprises 13 residues. The V and J ends lost 7 bases and 0 bases respectively, with 9 bases between them. Looked up from germline, CDR1 is MDHEN and CDR2 is SYDVKM. The CDR3 sequence: CASTRAVNTEAFF. The DNA of the CDR3 is TGTGCCAGCACTAGGGCGGTGAACACTGAAGCTTTCTTT.

The chain links TRBV7-3 to TRBJ2-5; 7 nucleotides line up with TRBD2. The CDR3 is 14 amino acids. Germline values: CDR1 SGHTA, CDR2 FQGTGA. V shed 4 bases and J 2 bases; nucleotides not matched to a gene: 4. The CDR3 DNA sequence: TGTGCCAGCAGCTCGCGGGGGAAGCAAGAGACCCAGTACTTC. The encoded protein is CASSSRGKQETQYF.

The chain employs TRBV2 and TRBJ1-6; 7 bases fit TRBD1. Germline CDR1 SNHLY, CDR2 FYNNEI. V lost 2 bases, J lost 5 bases, and 0 bases stayed unmatched. The CDR3 covers 14 residues. The CDR3 DNA reads as TGTGCCAGCAGTGAACAGGGGGATAATTCACCCCTCCACTTT. It specifies CASSEQGDNSPLHF.

The chain uses TRBV11-2 and TRBJ1-6, with TRBD1 matching 9 bases. The CDR3 totals 17 residues. Germline CDR1 reads SGHAT; CDR2 reads FQNNGV. The ends lost 5 bases at V and 7 bases at J; junction bases unmatched: 12. In DNA form, the CDR3 reads TGTGCCAGCAGCGATATGAAAACAGGGGGCGTGAATTCACCCCTCCACTTT. Translating gives CASSDMKTGGVNSPLHF.

The V gene is TRBV10-1, the J gene TRBJ2-6, with D possibly being TRBD2 (5 bases). The CDR3 spans 13 residues. V lost 7 bases, J lost 4 bases, and 8 bases lay in between. In germline, CDR1 is WNHNN, CDR2 SYGVQD (reference sequence). The CDR3 here is CASTGKGANVLTF. DNA for the CDR3: TGCGCCAGCACCGGGAAGGGGGCCAACGTCCTGACTTTC.

The genes are TRBV7-2 and TRBJ2-7, with TRBD1 matching over 8 bases. CDR1 and CDR2 (germline): SGHTA, FQGNSA. The CDR3 loop spans 14 amino acids. The junction had 7 bases not matched to a gene; V was cut back by 3 bases and J by 6 bases. CDR3 bases: TGTGCCAGCAGCTTCCAGGGGGCCGCCACCGAGCAGTACTTC. Protein: CASSFQGAATEQYF.

V and J are TRBV6-6 and TRBJ2-7; tentative D call: TRBD1 (5 bases). Trimming shortened V by 8 bases and J by 3 bases, and 14 bases separated the two germline ends. There are 13 residues in the CDR3. Germline-derived CDR1 and CDR2 are MNHNY and SVGAGI (reference sequence). The CDR3, as DNA: TGTGCCAGCTCGCAGGGTGGGTTCTACGAGCAGTACTTC. Encoded protein: CASSQGGFYEQYF.

This clone was detected once. The V and J genes are TRBV4-3 and TRBJ2-5, with D uncertain. Germline V gene data show CDR1 as LGHNA and CDR2 as YSLEER. The CDR3 runs 15 residues. V lost 1 base and J lost 4, with 13 bases in between. The CDR3 loop reads CASSQGRRTGETQYF. The DNA for the CDR3 is TGCGCCAGCAGCCAAGGTCGTCGGACCGGAGAGACCCAGTACTTC.

This chain connects TRBV11-3 to TRBJ2-1; the match to TRBD1 covers 8 bases. Trimming at V came to 5 bases and at J to 10 bases, leaving 10 bases not matched to a gene. Germline V gene sequence: CDR1 SGHNT, CDR2 YENEEA. The CDR3 consists of 14 residues. CDR3 in amino acids: CASSHPDGTGEQFF. CDR3 coding DNA: TGTGCCAGCAGCCACCCGGACGGGACAGGAGAGCAGTTCTTC.